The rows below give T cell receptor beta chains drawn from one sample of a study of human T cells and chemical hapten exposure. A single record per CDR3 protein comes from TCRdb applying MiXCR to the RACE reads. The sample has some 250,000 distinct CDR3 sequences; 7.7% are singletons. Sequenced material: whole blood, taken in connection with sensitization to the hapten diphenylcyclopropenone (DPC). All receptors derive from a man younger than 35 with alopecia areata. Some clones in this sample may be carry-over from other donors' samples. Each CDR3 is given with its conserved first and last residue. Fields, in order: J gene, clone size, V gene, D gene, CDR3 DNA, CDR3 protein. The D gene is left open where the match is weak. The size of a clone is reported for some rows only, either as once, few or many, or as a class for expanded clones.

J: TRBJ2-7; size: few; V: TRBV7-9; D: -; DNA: TGTGCCAGCAGCTTAGCGTCAGGGGCCCACTCCTACGAGCAGTACTTC; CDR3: CASSLASGAHSYEQYF
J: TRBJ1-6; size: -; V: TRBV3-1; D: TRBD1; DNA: TGTGCCAGCAGCCAAGTCACGAACAGGGGTAATTCACCCCTCCACTTT; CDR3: CASSQVTNRGNSPLHF
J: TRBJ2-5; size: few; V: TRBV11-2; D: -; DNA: TGTGCCAGCAGCTTAGAGGACACGCAAGAGACCCAGTACTTC; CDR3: CASSLEDTQETQYF
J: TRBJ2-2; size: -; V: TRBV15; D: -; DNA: TGTGCCACCAGCAGGGAACCACCGACAGGATCTAGCGGGGAGCTGTTTTTT; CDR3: CATSREPPTGSSGELFF
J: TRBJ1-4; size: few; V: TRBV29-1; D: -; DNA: TGCAGCGGTCGACAAGTTTCTGGTGAAAAACTGTTTTTT; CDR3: CSGRQVSGEKLFF
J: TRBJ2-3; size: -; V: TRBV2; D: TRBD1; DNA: TGTGCCAGCAGTGAACGGGACAGGGGGTCAGATACGCAGTATTTT; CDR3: CASSERDRGSDTQYF
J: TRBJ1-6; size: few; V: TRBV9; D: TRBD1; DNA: TGTGCCAGCAGCTCAAGGGGACAGGGACTGAATTCACCCCTCCACTTT; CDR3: CASSSRGQGLNSPLHF
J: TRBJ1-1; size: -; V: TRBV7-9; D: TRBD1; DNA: TGTGCCAGCAGGGGCCAAATAGGACAGGGAGGGGGCACTGAAGCTTTCTTT; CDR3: CASRGQIGQGGGTEAFF
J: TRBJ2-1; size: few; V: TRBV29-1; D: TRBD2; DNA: TGCAGCGCCGGGACTATCGACTTCGATGAGCAGTTCTTC; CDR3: CSAGTIDFDEQFF
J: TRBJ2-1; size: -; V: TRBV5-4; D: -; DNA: TGTGCCAGCAGCTGGAGACAAACCCCGATATACAATGAGCAGTTCTTC; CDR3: CASSWRQTPIYNEQFF
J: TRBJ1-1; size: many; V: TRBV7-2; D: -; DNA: TGTGCCAGCAGCTTAGACCCTGAAGCTTTCTTT; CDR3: CASSLDPEAFF
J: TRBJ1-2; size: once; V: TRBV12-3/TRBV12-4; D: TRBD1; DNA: TGTGCCAGCAGTTCCCTTTCGGACAGGGGGCGATCGTGGGGCTACACCTTC; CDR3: CASSSLSDRGRSWGYTF
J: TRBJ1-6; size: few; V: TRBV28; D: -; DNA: TGTGCCAGCAGGGGCGCCTGGGGCAGGCGGCCACCCCTCCACTTT; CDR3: CASRGAWGRRPPLHF
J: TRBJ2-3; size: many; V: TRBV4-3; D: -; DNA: TGCGCCAGCAGCCAAGTCCCGACAGGTGCTAGCACAGATACGCAGTATTTT; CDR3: CASSQVPTGASTDTQYF
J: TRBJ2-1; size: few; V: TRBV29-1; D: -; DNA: TGCAGCGTCCCCCCGAGTCCGGTTGGCTACAATGAGCAGTTCTTC; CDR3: CSVPPSPVGYNEQFF
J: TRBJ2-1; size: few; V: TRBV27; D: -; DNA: TGTGCCAGCAGTTTATCCTCAAACAATGAGCAGTTCTTC; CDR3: CASSLSSNNEQFF
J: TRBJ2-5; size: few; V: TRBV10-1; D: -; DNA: TGCGCCAGCCCGAGATGGGGGCGGGAGACCCAGTACTTC; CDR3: CASPRWGRETQYF
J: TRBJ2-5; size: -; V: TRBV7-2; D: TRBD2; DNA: TGTGCCAGCAGCTTAGAACTAGCGGGGACTCAAGAGACCCAGTACTTC; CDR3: CASSLELAGTQETQYF
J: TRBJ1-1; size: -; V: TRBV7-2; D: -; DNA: TGTGCCAGCACCCCCCCGGGGGGTTCCACTGAAGCTTTCTTT; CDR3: CASTPPGGSTEAFF
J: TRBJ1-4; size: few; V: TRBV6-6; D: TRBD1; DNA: TGTGCCAGCAAAAAACAGGGGCCCGATGTTGCAACTAATGAAAAACTGTTTTTT; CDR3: CASKKQGPDVATNEKLFF
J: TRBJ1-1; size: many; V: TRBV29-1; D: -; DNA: TGCAGCGTTACAAGGTCTACCAGGAACACTGAAGCTTTCTTT; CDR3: CSVTRSTRNTEAFF
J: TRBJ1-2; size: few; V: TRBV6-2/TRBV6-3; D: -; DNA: TGTGCCAGCAAGACAAACAACTATGGCTACACCTTC; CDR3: CASKTNNYGYTF
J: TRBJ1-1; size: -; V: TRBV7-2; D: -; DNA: TGTGCCAGCAGCTTAGCCCGAGCCGGGGGCACTGAAGCTTTCTTT; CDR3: CASSLARAGGTEAFF
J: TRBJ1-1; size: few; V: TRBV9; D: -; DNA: TGTGCCAGCAGCGGCACAGGACGCACTGAAGCTTTCTTT; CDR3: CASSGTGRTEAFF
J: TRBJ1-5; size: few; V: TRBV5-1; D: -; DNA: TGCGCCAGCAGCTTCGGGGAATTCGATCAGCCCCAGCATTTT; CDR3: CASSFGEFDQPQHF
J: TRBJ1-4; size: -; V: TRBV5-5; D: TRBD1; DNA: TGTGCCAGCAGCTTGGCCCTGACAGGGGGACGTGCAACTAATGAAAAACTGTTTTTT; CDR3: CASSLALTGGRATNEKLFF
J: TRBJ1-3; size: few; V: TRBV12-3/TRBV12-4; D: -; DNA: TGTGCCAGCAGCCTCCGAGGACAATTCTCTGGAAACACCATATATTTT; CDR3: CASSLRGQFSGNTIYF
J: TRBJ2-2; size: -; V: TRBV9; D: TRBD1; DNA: TGTGCCAGCACCCGGACAGGCCCGAACACCGGGGAGCTGTTTTTT; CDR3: CASTRTGPNTGELFF
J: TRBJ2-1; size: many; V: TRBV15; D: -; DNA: TGTGCCACCAGCAGAGATCTCCCGGACTACAATGAGCAGTTCTTC; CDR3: CATSRDLPDYNEQFF